Below, 16 T cell receptor beta chains from the same sample are listed, as sequenced in a study of tumor-infiltrating lymphocytes in glioblastoma multiforme. TCR beta libraries were built from RNA through three nested multiplex PCR rounds using modified ARM-PCR. TCRdb re-called the multiplex PCR reads with MiXCR, one entry per CDR3 protein. The sample lists approximately 30,000 distinct CDR3 sequences, around 60% occurring once. The sequenced sample was brain tumor tissue. All receptors derive from a male donor with glioblastoma.

The J gene is TRBJ2-7, the V gene TRBV2, with D perhaps TRBD1 (5 bases). CDR1 is SNHLY, CDR2 FYNNEI, per germline. Trimming stripped 4 bases from V and 5 bases from J, with 9 bases between. There are 12 residues in the CDR3. CDR3 residues: CASSATEDEQYF. Here the CDR3 DNA reads TGTGCCAGCAGTGCGACAGAGGACGAGCAGTACTTC.

Comments on this clonotype: This could be a read error, since a much larger clone is one nucleotide away. The chain has TRBV7-9 and TRBJ1-5; D is perhaps TRBD1 (5 bases). V was clipped by 5 bases and J by 6 bases, with 20 bases between them. Germline V CDR1 and CDR2: SEHNR, FQNEAQ (reference sequence). This CDR3 is built from 16 residues. CDR3 protein: CASSPGTGRLFQPQHF. The CDR3 bases are TGTGCCAGCAGCCCGGGGACCGGCAGGTTGTTTCAGCCCCAGCATTTT.

A remark on this clonotype: A read error may explain this, as a much larger clone is one base away. Likely a read error: the CDR3 ends without its conserved phenylalanine or tryptophan. The genes are TRBV7-9 and TRBJ2-1; 14 nucleotides align to TRBD2. This CDR3 comprises 16 residues. With V trimmed by 3 bases and J by 7 bases, 5 bases remained unmatched. Germline CDR1 is SEHNR and CDR2 is FQNEAQ (reference sequence). CDR3 in DNA: TGTGCCAGCAGCTTTGCGGGACTAGCGGGAGTTAATGAGCAGTTCTAC. It codes for CASSFAGLAGVNEQFY.

This clonotype ranks as medium-sized. J is TRBJ2-2 and V is TRBV6-5; no clear D. The CDR3 contains 14 residues. V lost 0 bases to trimming and J lost 7 bases, with 9 bases between them. CDR1 is MNHEY, CDR2 SVGAGI, per germline. The CDR3 region is CASSYSAQGGELFF. Written as DNA, the CDR3 is TGTGCCAGCAGTTACTCGGCGCAAGGCGGGGAGCTGTTTTTT.

Of note for this clonotype: Mismatch with germline at one junction end may stem from a read error. The rearrangement links TRBV29-1 to TRBJ2-1; 8 bases are shared with TRBD2. The CDR3 length is 13 residues. Germline V lookup: CDR1 SQVTM, CDR2 ANQGSEA. The DNA of the CDR3 is TGCAGCTTTGAACAAGGAGCGGGAGAATTGCGGTTCTTC. Amino acid sequence: CSFEQGAGELRFF.

This clonotype was counted at least ten times. The rearrangement uses TRBV29-1 and TRBJ2-1, with D tentatively TRBD2 (6 bases). The V gene lost 5 bases and the J gene lost 4 bases, with 15 bases spanning the gap. The CDR3 runs 14 residues. CDR1 is SQVTM and CDR2 is ANQGSEA in the germline V gene. CDR3 in amino acids: CSVLEDSGYNEQFF. For the CDR3, the DNA is TGCAGCGTTCTAGAAGATAGCGGTTACAATGAGCAGTTCTTC.

The chain has TRBV25-1 and TRBJ2-3; D tentatively fits TRBD1 or TRBD2 (6 bases each). The length of the CDR3 is 13 residues. Germline V gene lookup returns CDR1 MGHDK and CDR2 SYGVNS. V lost 4 bases to trimming and J lost 5 bases, with 10 bases between them. CDR3 nucleotide sequence: TGTGCCAGCAGTGCGGGGGCCAAAGATACGCAGTATTTT. It yields the protein CASSAGAKDTQYF.

Turning to this clonotype: This may stem from a read error, because a much larger clone lies one nucleotide away. The chain links TRBV14 to TRBJ2-2, with TRBD2 matching 9 bases. CDR1 is SGHDN and CDR2 is FVKESK in the germline V gene. This CDR3 is 17 amino acids long. CDR3 residues: CDSSQDSGTSLTGELFF. In nucleotides, the CDR3 is TGTGACAGCAGCCAGGATTCCGGGACTAGCTTAACCGGGGAGCTGTTTTTT.

The chain is built from TRBV11-1 and TRBJ2-7; a possible D gene is TRBD1 (6 bases). Germline CDR1 SGHAT, CDR2 FQDESV (reference sequence). Trimming stripped 2 bases from V and 4 bases from J, with 6 bases between. CDR3 length equals 12 residues. The CDR3 spells CASSLQGYEQYF. The CDR3 DNA reads as TGTGCCAGCAGCTTACAGGGGTACGAGCAGTACTTC.

This chain joins TRBV6-5 and TRBJ2-2, with D possibly called TRBD1 or TRBD2 (5 bases each). The CDR3 is 15 amino acids. The germline V gene encodes CDR1 MNHEY and CDR2 SVGAGI. Trimming left V 6 bases short and J 1 base short, with 12 bases between. CDR3 amino acids: CASRREGRNTGELFF. DNA of the CDR3: TGTGCCAGCAGGCGAGAGGGGAGGAACACCGGGGAGCTGTTTTTT.

This clonotype has a single count. The junction departs from the called germline gene at one end, perhaps through a read error. The gene calls are TRBV28 and TRBJ2-7; 7 bases line up with TRBD1. Germline values: CDR1 MDHEN, CDR2 SYDVKM. This CDR3 spans 12 amino acids. The CDR3 protein is CAGSQQGYKQYF. In nucleotides, the CDR3 is TGTGCCGGCAGTCAACAGGGGTACAAGCAGTACTTC.

The chain recombines TRBV6-5 with TRBJ2-7, with D possibly being TRBD1 (6 bases). The V end was cut by 5 bases, the J end by 8 bases, with 16 bases between. The CDR3 length is 13 residues. CDR1 MNHEY and CDR2 SVGAGI come from the germline V gene. CDR3 residues: CASSQNNRVKQYF. The DNA for the CDR3 is TGTGCCAGCAGTCAAAATAACAGGGTGAAGCAGTACTTC.

The chain carries TRBV11-2 and TRBJ2-7; D possibly uses TRBD1 or TRBD2 (5 bases each). Germline V gene data show CDR1 as SGHAT and CDR2 as FQNNGV. The CDR3 contains 14 residues. The V and J ends lost 0 bases and 7 bases respectively, with 13 bases between them. The CDR3 nucleotides are TGTGCCAGCAGCTTAGATCCGACAGACTATGAGCAGTACTTC. Protein sequence: CASSLDPTDYEQYF.

This clonotype appeared many times. The chain recombines TRBV2 with TRBJ2-1; 9 bases match TRBD2. Per germline, CDR1 SNHLY and CDR2 FYNNEI. This CDR3 has 12 residues. Here the CDR3 DNA reads TGTGCTAGTAGCGGGAGTGGCGATGAGCAGTTCTTC. Its protein is CASSGSGDEQFF. The full variable domain, with the rest looked up from reference TRBV2 and TRBJ2-1, is EPEVTQTPSHQVTQMGQEVILRCVPISNHLYFYWYRQILGQKVEFLVSFYNNEISEKSEIFDDQFSVERPDGSNFTLKIRSTKLEDSAMYFCASSGSGDEQFFGPGTRLTVL.

This chain connects TRBV20-1 to TRBJ2-1, with 8 bases identical to TRBD1. After removal of 7 bases from V and 4 bases from J, the junction contained 3 bases not matched to a gene. This CDR3 is 12 amino acids long. The germline V gene has CDR1 DFQATT and CDR2 SNEGSKA (reference sequence). CDR3 bases: TGCAGTGGAGGGACAGGTTACAATGAGCAGTTCTTC. It specifies CSGGTGYNEQFF.

Regarding this clonotype: A much larger clone sits a single nucleotide away, making a read error possible. The CDR3 loop is CASSVQKDEQYF. In nucleotides, the CDR3 is TGTGCCAGCAGCGTACAGAAGGACGAGCAGTACTTC. The rearrangement links TRBV11-3 to TRBJ2-7; D is ambiguous. Germline V gene data show CDR1 as SGHNT and CDR2 as YENEEA. This CDR3 contains 12 residues. V lost 5 bases, J lost 5 bases, and 10 bases lay in between.